This T cell receptor beta chain was recorded in a study of blood T cell repertoires in COVID-19. Whole-study context: Samples representing acute and convalescent COVID-19 were sourced from the United States, Italy and Spain. The analysed material was cDNA or gDNA that came from T cells, B-cell-depleted T cells, or PBMCs.

Germline V gene lookup returns CDR1 SQVTM and CDR2 ANQGSEA. J gave up 7 bases and V 4 bases, and 9 bases lay outside the gene matches. The CDR3 extends over 13 amino acids. Source study methods: Nucleated cell number was recorded as an estimate derived from reference gene primer amplification. The method was immunoSEQ multiplex PCR; TCRdb's version includes in-frame clones alone and lacks a portion of them. V, J and clone size derive from that table, while D and trimming were established from the DNA sequence. Here the sample spans over 200,000 clones, roughly 80% being singletons. The chain links TRBV29-1 to TRBJ1-2; 7 nucleotides align to TRBD1. The source is an elderly woman with acute or convalescent COVID-19. The specimen was peripheral blood. This CDR3 reads CSVVFRGRGGYTF. CDR3 DNA: TGCAGCGTTGTATTTAGGGGGCGCGGTGGCTACACCTTC.